Following are 16 T cell receptor beta chains from one sample sequenced in a study of T-cell reconstitution after alpha-beta-depleted transplantation in children. This sample's TCRbeta library carried unique molecular identifier barcodes. TCRdb processed the PCR reads anew with MiXCR; each CDR3 protein has one entry. Of about 460,000 distinct CDR3 sequences listed, 11% are singletons. The specimen comprised PBMCs, mostly from graft donor cells, sampled 180 days after TCRalphabeta/CD19-depleted stem cell transplant. The receptors shown here come from a female patient aged 2 to 10 who had a stem cell transplant for aplastic anemia, so the T cells may come from the graft donor.

A few counts support this clonotype. For the CDR3, the DNA is TGTGCCAGCAGGAAGAGCGGGATAAGCACCGGGGAGCTGTTTTTT. This sequence encodes CASRKSGISTGELFF. The V and J genes are TRBV6-1 and TRBJ2-2; TRBD2 matches 7 bases. CDR1 and CDR2 from the germline V gene are MNHNS and SASEGT. CDR3 length: 15 amino acids. V lost 6 bases, J lost 4 bases, and 8 bases stayed unmatched.

This clonotype was observed a few times. The chain employs TRBV4-2 and TRBJ2-7; 7 nucleotides match TRBD1. Trimming cost V 0 bases and J 0 bases; bases outside gene matches: 8. The CDR3 runs 17 residues. CDR1 is LGHNA, CDR2 YNFKEQ, per germline. The CDR3 nucleotides read TGTGCCAGCAGCCAAGATTCCCGGACAGGCTACTCCTACGAGCAGTACTTC. The encoded protein is CASSQDSRTGYSYEQYF.

Worth noting for this clonotype: A read error may produce the germline difference seen at one junction end. The genes are TRBV7-2 and TRBJ1-1; D is unresolved. This CDR3 contains 14 residues. Germline values: CDR1 SGHTA, CDR2 FQGNSA. The CDR3 region has the DNA TGTGCCAGCAACTTACCAATTGGGAACACTGAAGCTTTCTTT. It encodes CASNLPIGNTEAFF.

The genes are TRBV29-1 and TRBJ2-5; TRBD1 is a possible D gene (7 bases). The CDR3 is 15 amino acids. Germline lookup yields CDR1 SQVTM and CDR2 ANQGSEA. The V end was cut by 2 bases, the J end by 1 base, with 14 bases between. Written as DNA, the CDR3 is TGCAGCGTTGAATCTCGGAGGGGGCCCCAAGAGACCCAGTACTTC. As protein: CSVESRRGPQETQYF.

This clonotype was counted at least ten times. The rearrangement links TRBV6-1 to TRBJ2-1; D may match TRBD1 or TRBD2 (5 bases each). The CDR3 is 15 residues long. With 5 bases removed from V and 0 bases from J, the gap between germline ends came to 11 bases. Germline CDR1 and CDR2: MNHNS and SASEGT. As DNA, the CDR3 is TGTGCCAGCAGTCCCCGGGGCCGCTCCTACAATGAGCAGTTCTTC. This gives the protein CASSPRGRSYNEQFF.

This clonotype has a handful of counts. The chain joins TRBV4-1 to TRBJ2-3; 11 bases line up with TRBD2. CDR3 size: 16 residues. Unmatched junction bases numbered 5, after V lost 0 bases and J lost 6 bases. CDR1 and CDR2 from the germline V gene are MGHRA and YSYEKL. CDR3 bases: TGCGCCAGCAGCCAAGAAAGGACTAGCGGGCAGGATACGCAGTATTTT. This sequence encodes CASSQERTSGQDTQYF.

This clonotype appeared many times. The V gene is TRBV12-3 or TRBV12-4, the J gene TRBJ1-2, with D perhaps matching TRBD1 (6 bases). V shed 3 bases and J shed 5 bases, with 19 bases lying between them. This CDR3 has 16 residues. The CDR3 loop is CASSFQGTWGLYGYTF. The DNA for the CDR3 is TGTGCCAGCAGTTTCCAGGGGACATGGGGGTTATATGGCTACACCTTC.

The chain has TRBV20-1 and TRBJ2-5; possible D gene TRBD1, 6 bases. Trimming shortened V by 6 bases and J by 2 bases, and 13 bases separated the two germline ends. This CDR3 has 13 amino acids. The germline V gene has CDR1 DFQATT and CDR2 SNEGSKA (reference sequence). CDR3 bases: TGCAGTGCCGCACACAGGGTGCAAGAGACCCAGTACTTC. Its protein product is CSAAHRVQETQYF.

This clonotype was detected a few times. The CDR3 is CSARRTGVSNQPQHF. For the CDR3, the DNA is TGCAGTGCTAGACGGACAGGGGTTAGCAATCAGCCCCAGCATTTT. The chain carries TRBV20-1 and TRBJ1-5, with 9 bases matching TRBD1. The CDR3 is made up of 15 amino acids. The V segment lost 2 bases and the J segment 0 bases; nucleotides outside the gene matches: 2. Germline V gene lookup returns CDR1 DFQATT and CDR2 SNEGSKA (reference sequence).

This chain uses TRBV10-3 with TRBJ2-1; D remains ambiguous. Trimming shortened V by 9 bases and J by 0 bases, and 9 bases separated the two germline ends. The CDR3 totals 13 residues. Germline CDR1 ENHRY, CDR2 SYGVKD. The CDR3 nucleotides are TGTGCCATTAGGTGGGACTCCTACAATGAGCAGTTCTTC. It specifies CAIRWDSYNEQFF.

In this sample, this clonotype turned up a few times. The J gene is TRBJ2-7, the V gene TRBV20-1; D remains unclear. Trimming pared 5 bases from V and 3 bases from J, leaving 17 bases between. The CDR3 has 14 residues. The germline V gene has CDR1 DFQATT and CDR2 SNEGSKA (reference sequence). The CDR3 loop is CSAVTPALGYEQYF. CDR3 DNA: TGCAGTGCTGTCACGCCGGCATTGGGCTACGAGCAGTACTTC.

This clonotype was seen ten or more times. The chain recombines TRBV6-2 or TRBV6-3 with TRBJ2-7; D gene uncertain. The CDR3 runs to 12 residues. The germline V gene has CDR1 MNHEY and CDR2 SVGEGT. Trimming took off 2 bases at V and 4 bases at J, with 6 bases between the two ends. This CDR3 reads CASSYTPYEQYV. The CDR3 nucleotides are TGTGCCAGCAGTTACACTCCATACGAGCAGTACGTC.

This clonotype was observed a handful of times. The V and J genes are TRBV6-1 and TRBJ2-3; 12 nucleotides align to TRBD2. The V gene's germline CDR1 is MNHNS and CDR2 SASEGT. There are 18 residues in the CDR3. V dropped 8 bases and J dropped 3; count of bases not matched to a gene: 15. CDR3 sequence (DNA): TGTGCCAGCCGGGGGTTTGGGTCTAGCGGGAGGGATACAGATACGCAGTATTTT. Its translation: CASRGFGSSGRDTDTQYF.

This clonotype has a count of ten or more. This chain uses TRBV28 with TRBJ2-7, with D perhaps matching TRBD1 or TRBD2 (5 bases each). The length of the CDR3 is 14 residues. With 4 bases removed from V and 6 bases from J, the gap between germline ends came to 16 bases. Germline V gene sequence: CDR1 MDHEN, CDR2 SYDVKM. CDR3 bases: TGTGCCAGCAGTTGGAATCCAGGGAGTCGCGAGCAGTACTTC. It yields the protein CASSWNPGSREQYF. Complete variable domain (other parts from reference TRBV28 and TRBJ2-7): DVKVTQSSRYLVKRTGEKVFLECVQDMDHENMFWYRQDPGLGLRLIYFSYDVKMKEKGDIPEGYSVSREKKERFSLILESASTNQTSMYLCASSWNPGSREQYFGPGTRLTVT.

This clonotype was counted between two and nine times. V gene TRBV28 combines with J gene TRBJ1-3, with TRBD1 matching over 7 bases. Per germline, CDR1 MDHEN and CDR2 SYDVKM. The CDR3 is 15 amino acids. With 6 bases clipped from V and 7 bases from J, the junction kept 12 bases outside the gene matches. The CDR3 sequence: CASSSGEAGGNTIYF. The DNA for the CDR3 is TGTGCCAGCAGCTCCGGAGAGGCAGGGGGGAACACCATATATTTT. Combining the CDR3 with reference TRBV28 and TRBJ1-3 gives the whole variable domain DVKVTQSSRYLVKRTGEKVFLECVQDMDHENMFWYRQDPGLGLRLIYFSYDVKMKEKGDIPEGYSVSREKKERFSLILESASTNQTSMYLCASSSGEAGGNTIYFGEGSWLTVV.

This clonotype was seen more than once but under ten times. The chain uses TRBV7-2 and TRBJ2-7; 8 positions match TRBD1. Trimming at V came to 1 base and at J to 3 bases, leaving 5 bases not matched to a gene. The CDR3 has 15 residues. Germline V gene lookup returns CDR1 SGHTA and CDR2 FQGNSA. The CDR3 loop reads CASSLVAGGNYEQYF. DNA for the CDR3: TGTGCCAGCAGCTTAGTGGCAGGGGGCAACTACGAGCAGTACTTC.